This is a list of T cell receptor beta chains from one sample in a study of siplizumab effects on memory and regulatory T cells. Sequencing used immunoSEQ multiplex PCR; TCRdb keeps in-frame clones, though not all of them. The sample has tens of thousands of clones; approximately 96% are singletons. Sequencing input: naive CD8+ T cells sorted from blood. These receptor sequences come from a human donor in good health. CDR3s include the opening cysteine and the closing phenylalanine or tryptophan. D genes are given only for firm matches. Size is stated for part of the rows, as once, few or many counts, or as a class when the clone is expanded.

j_call,v_call,clone_size,cdr3_length,d_call,cdr3_aa,cdr3_nt
TRBJ1-5,TRBV2,few,13,.,CASNQGLDGTQHF,TGTGCCAGCAATCAGGGCCTCGACGGGACCCAGCATTTT
TRBJ2-2,TRBV4-3,.,14,.,CASSQAGNTGELFF,TGCGCCAGCAGCCAAGCCGGGAACACCGGGGAGCTGTTTTTT
TRBJ1-5,TRBV27,.,14,.,CASSLQGLNQPQHF,TGTGCCAGCAGTTTACAGGGATTAAATCAGCCCCAGCATTTT
TRBJ2-1,TRBV19,once,15,TRBD1,CASSLDRDTYNEQFF,TGTGCCAGTAGTTTGGACAGGGATACCTACAATGAGCAGTTCTTC
TRBJ2-7,TRBV7-2,.,13,.,CASSLAPAYEQYF,TGTGCCAGCAGCTTAGCTCCCGCCTACGAGCAGTACTTC
TRBJ2-1,TRBV5-1,.,12,.,CASRPEGAEQFF,TGCGCCAGCCGCCCTGAGGGAGCTGAGCAGTTCTTC
TRBJ2-1,TRBV7-3,.,15,TRBD1,CASSLFGQGQNEQFF,TGTGCCAGCAGCTTATTCGGACAGGGACAAAATGAGCAGTTCTTC
TRBJ2-7,TRBV6-5,.,11,.,CASRVAGEQYF,TGTGCCAGCAGGGTCGCTGGCGAGCAGTACTTC
TRBJ1-3,TRBV7-9,.,15,.,CASSSSSWSGNTIYF,TGTGCCAGCAGCTCATCCTCGTGGTCTGGAAACACCATATATTTT
TRBJ2-2,TRBV19,.,12,.,CASSTASGELFF,TGTGCCAGTAGTACAGCCTCCGGGGAGCTGTTTTTT
TRBJ2-3,TRBV28,.,16,TRBD2,CASSQLAGGSTDTQYF,TGTGCCAGCAGTCAACTAGCGGGGGGATCCACAGATACGCAGTATTTT
TRBJ2-3,TRBV5-6,once,13,.,CASSFGATDTQYF,TGTGCCAGCAGCTTTGGAGCCACAGATACGCAGTATTTT